This TCR beta chain was retrieved from a study of radiation and T cells in renal cell carcinoma. Here immunoSEQ multiplex PCR was the method, and the copy in TCRdb shows in-frame clones only, minus some. This table holds approximately 61,000 clones, around three quarters found once. Study-wide results and caveats: In blood, top tumor clones expanded by 2 weeks, shrinking by 4.

Stated time point: blood 2 weeks post-SBRT. Treatment specified: 15 Gy SBRT to primary tumor, nephrectomy 4 weeks later. Serial blood draws occurred at baseline and 2 and 4 weeks post-SBRT. Germline V gene sequence: CDR1 LNHNV, CDR2 YYDKDF (reference sequence). The trim removed 0 bases at V and 0 bases at J, leaving 1 base unmatched. The CDR3 covers 16 residues. Notes on this clone: Its specificity is not known.

This TCR was sampled from a man aged 60 to 69 with renal cell carcinoma. The chain joins TRBV15 to TRBJ2-1; 8 bases map to TRBD2. The sample was blood, taken from a patient whose treatment included radiotherapy and nephrectomy. The DNA for the CDR3 is TGTGCCACCAGCAGAGATAGCGGGACCTCCTACAATGAGCAGTTCTTC. As protein: CATSRDSGTSYNEQFF.